This T cell receptor beta chain stems from a study of preoperative IRX-2 immunotherapy in early breast cancer. Regarding this clone: An ambiguous or unread base is present, and the residue it codes for is denoted X.

Clones were sequenced by immunoSEQ multiplex PCR, and TCRdb holds only the in-frame ones, with some missing. The sample lists about 42,000 clones, approximately 80% occurring once. Stated treatment: preoperative locoregional IRX-2 cytokine immunotherapy. This phase Ib study tested locoregional IRX-2 cytokine immunotherapy given before surgery. V lost 6 bases to trimming and J lost 7 bases, with 27 bases between them. The CDR3 consists of 17 residues. CDR1 is MNHGY, CDR2 SAAAGT, per germline. Specimen: tumor tissue, collected after IRX-2 immunotherapy. The sequence was collected from a human donor with breast cancer. This chain connects TRBV6-8 to TRBJ1-2, with D hard to call. CDR3 nucleotide sequence: TGTGCCAGCAGCCGAAACCTATTACARGGGCAGTCGGGTGGCTACACCTTC. Encoded protein: CASSRNLLXGQSGGYTF. Given in full, the CDR3 is CASSRNLLQGQSGGYTF.